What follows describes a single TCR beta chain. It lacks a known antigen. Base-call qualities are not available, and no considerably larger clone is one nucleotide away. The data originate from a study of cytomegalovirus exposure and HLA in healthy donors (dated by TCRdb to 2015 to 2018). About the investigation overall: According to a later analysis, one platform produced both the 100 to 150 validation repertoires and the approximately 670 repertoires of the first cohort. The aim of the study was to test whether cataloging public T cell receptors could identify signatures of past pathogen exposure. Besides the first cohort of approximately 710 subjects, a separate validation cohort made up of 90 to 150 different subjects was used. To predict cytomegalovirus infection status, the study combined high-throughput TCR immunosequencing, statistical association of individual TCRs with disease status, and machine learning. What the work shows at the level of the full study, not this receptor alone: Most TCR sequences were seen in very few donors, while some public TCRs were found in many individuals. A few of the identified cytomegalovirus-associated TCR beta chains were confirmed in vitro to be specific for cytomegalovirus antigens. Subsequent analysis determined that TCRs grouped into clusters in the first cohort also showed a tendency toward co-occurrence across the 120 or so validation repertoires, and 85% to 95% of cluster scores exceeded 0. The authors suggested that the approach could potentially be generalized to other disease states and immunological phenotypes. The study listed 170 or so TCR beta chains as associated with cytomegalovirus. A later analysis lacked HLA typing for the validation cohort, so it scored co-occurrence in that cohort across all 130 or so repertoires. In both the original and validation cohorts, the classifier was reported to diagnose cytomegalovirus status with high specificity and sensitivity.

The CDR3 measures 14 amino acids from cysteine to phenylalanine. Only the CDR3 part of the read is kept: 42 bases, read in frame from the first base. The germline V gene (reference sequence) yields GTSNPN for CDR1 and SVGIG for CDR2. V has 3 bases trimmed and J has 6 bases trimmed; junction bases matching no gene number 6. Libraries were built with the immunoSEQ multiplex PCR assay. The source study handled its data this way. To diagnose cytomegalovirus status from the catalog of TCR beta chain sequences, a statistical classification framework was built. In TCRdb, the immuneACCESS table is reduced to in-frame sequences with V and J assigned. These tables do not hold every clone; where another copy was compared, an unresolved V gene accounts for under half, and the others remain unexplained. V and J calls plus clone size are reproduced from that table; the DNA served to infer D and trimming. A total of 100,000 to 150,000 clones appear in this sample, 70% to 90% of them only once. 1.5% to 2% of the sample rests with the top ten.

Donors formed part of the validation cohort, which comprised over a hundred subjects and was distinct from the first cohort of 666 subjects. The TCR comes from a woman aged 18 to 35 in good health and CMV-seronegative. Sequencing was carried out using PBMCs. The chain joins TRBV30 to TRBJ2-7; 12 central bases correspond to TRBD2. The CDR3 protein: CAWRRLAGAIEQYF. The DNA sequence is TGTGCCTGGAGGCGACTAGCGGGAGCGATCGAGCAGTACTTC.